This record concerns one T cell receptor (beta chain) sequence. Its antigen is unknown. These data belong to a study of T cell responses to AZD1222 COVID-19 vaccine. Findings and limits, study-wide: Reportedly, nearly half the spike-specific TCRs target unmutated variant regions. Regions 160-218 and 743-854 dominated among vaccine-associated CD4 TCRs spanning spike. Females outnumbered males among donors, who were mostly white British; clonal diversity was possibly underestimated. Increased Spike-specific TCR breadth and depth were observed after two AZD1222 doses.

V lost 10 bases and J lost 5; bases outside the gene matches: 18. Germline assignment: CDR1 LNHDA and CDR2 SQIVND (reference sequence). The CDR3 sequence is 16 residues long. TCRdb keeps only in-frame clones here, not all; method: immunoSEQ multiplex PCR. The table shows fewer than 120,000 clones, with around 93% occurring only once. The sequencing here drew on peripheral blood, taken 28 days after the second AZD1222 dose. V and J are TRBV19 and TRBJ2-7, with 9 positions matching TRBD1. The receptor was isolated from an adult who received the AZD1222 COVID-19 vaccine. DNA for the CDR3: TGTGCCACCGAGCAGTGTGACAGGGGGTTTTGTCACGAGCAGTACTTC. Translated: CATEQCDRGFCHEQYF.